This passage covers 8 T cell receptor beta chains from one sample sequenced in a study of T cells in Graves' hyperthyroidism and ophthalmopathy. Using RNA transcripts as the source, TCR beta CDR3 regions were amplified. HTBI primers were employed in a first-round RT-PCR of the TCR CDR3. TCRdb redid the calling of the multiplex PCR reads with MiXCR, one entry per CDR3 protein. The sample holds about 760,000 distinct CDR3 sequences, over 35% seen once. The sample was blood. Receptors were obtained from a woman aged 40 to 50 with Graves' hyperthyroidism.

Of note for this clonotype: Compared with germline, one end of the junction differs, possibly owing to a read error. The chain has TRBV7-6 and TRBJ1-3; 7 bases agree with TRBD1. Germline CDR1 SGHVS, CDR2 FNYEAQ. The CDR3 covers 12 residues. Here the CDR3 reads CASSFPNWGQTF. CDR3 sequence (DNA): TGTGCCAGCAGTTTCCCAAATTGGGGACAGACATTT. Variable domain in full (rest from reference TRBV7-6 and TRBJ1-3): GAGVSQSPRYKVTKRGQDVALRCDPISGHVSLYWYRQALGQGPEFLTYFNYEAQQDKSGLPNDRFSAERPEGSISTLTIQRTEQRDSAMYRCASSFPNWGQTFGEGSWLTVV.

The chain uses TRBV12-3 or TRBV12-4 and TRBJ1-1, with D unclear. CDR3 size: 13 residues. V lost 6 bases, J lost 3 bases, and 11 bases lay in between. CDR3: CASSPQTHTEAFF. CDR3 DNA: TGTGCCAGCAGCCCACAGACTCACACTGAAGCTTTCTTT.

The genes are TRBV20-1 and TRBJ1-6; TRBD1 might be the D (5 bases). CDR3 size: 14 residues. V lost 5 bases and J lost 9, with 17 bases in between. Germline CDR1 and CDR2: DFQATT and SNEGSKA (reference sequence). CDR3 in DNA: TGCAGTGCTGGATTTGGACCAGGGAGTTCACCCCTCCACTTT. Residues: CSAGFGPGSSPLHF.

This clonotype was seen a few times. V usage is TRBV5-8 and J usage is TRBJ2-7; 11 bases align to TRBD2. V lost 4 bases to trimming and J lost 2 bases; unmatched junction nucleotides: 8. Looked up from germline, CDR1 is SGHTS and CDR2 is YDEGEE. This CDR3 is 16 amino acids long. The CDR3 nucleotides read TGTGCCAGCAGCGGGGCACCGGGACTAGCGGCCTACGAGCAGTACTTC. Its translation is CASSGAPGLAAYEQYF.

About this clonotype: A much larger clone lies a single base off, so this may be a read error. The CDR3 loop reads CASSFAKKGFEQYF. The CDR3 DNA follows: TGTGCCAGCAGCTTTGCCAAAAAGGGTTTCGAGCAGTACTTC. The chain joins TRBV7-2 to TRBJ2-7; no clear D. Germline V gene lookup returns CDR1 SGHTA and CDR2 FQGNSA. The CDR3 runs 14 residues. The V end was cut by 3 bases, the J end by 6 bases, with 15 bases between.

This clonotype has a count of ten or more. The rearrangement uses TRBV5-6 and TRBJ1-2; possibly TRBD1 for D (5 bases). Germline lookup yields CDR1 SGHDT and CDR2 YYEEEE. Trimming left V 7 bases short and J 4 bases short, with 17 bases between. CDR3 length: 14 residues. This CDR3 reads CASGLPTELYGYTF. CDR3 DNA sequence: TGTGCCAGCGGACTGCCGACAGAACTCTATGGCTACACCTTC.

With respect to this clonotype: An end of the junction differs from the germline gene, which may be a read error. In DNA, the CDR3 is TGTGCCACCAGTCGGACAGACCAAGAGACCCAGTACTTC. This encodes CATSRTDQETQYF. The rearrangement uses TRBV10-3 and TRBJ2-5; D is perhaps TRBD1 (6 bases). CDR3 size: 13 residues. Germline-derived CDR1 and CDR2 are ENHRY and SYGVKD.

This clonotype was seen repeatedly, ten times or more. V and J are TRBV7-6 and TRBJ2-5; D is unclear. CDR1 and CDR2 (germline): SGHVS, FNYEAQ. The CDR3 runs 14 residues. The V and J ends lost 3 bases and 1 base respectively, with 9 bases between them. This CDR3 reads CASSFDLFQETQYF. In nucleotides, the CDR3 is TGTGCCAGCAGCTTTGATCTGTTCCAAGAGACCCAGTACTTC. Using reference TRBV7-6 and TRBJ2-5 for the parts outside the CDR3, the full variable domain is GAGVSQSPRYKVTKRGQDVALRCDPISGHVSLYWYRQALGQGPEFLTYFNYEAQQDKSGLPNDRFSAERPEGSISTLTIQRTEQRDSAMYRCASSFDLFQETQYFGPGTRLLVL.